This section outlines one T cell receptor (beta chain) sequence together with its context. The data derive from a study of T-cell reconstitution after alpha-beta-depleted transplantation in children. A TCRbeta library incorporating unique molecular identifiers was prepared. TCRdb reanalysed the PCR reads using MiXCR and keeps one entry per CDR3 protein. Of around 370,000 distinct CDR3 sequences in the sample, 10% were seen once. The CDR3 totals 15 residues. The germline V gene has CDR1 SGHTA and CDR2 FQGNSA. V shed 5 bases and J 2 bases; nucleotides not matched to a gene: 7. The TCR sequence derives from a human donor who donated a stem cell graft to a child with acute lymphoblastic leukemia. V is TRBV7-2 and J is TRBJ2-7; TRBD2 agrees at 9 bases. The material sequenced was PBMCs from the stem cell graft donor, taken from the stem cell graft. The CDR3 region is CASSTQRGRAYEQYF. The CDR3 bases are TGTGCCAGCAGCACCCAACGCGGGAGGGCCTACGAGCAGTACTTC. The variable domain in full, completed from reference TRBV7-2 and TRBJ2-7, reads GAGVSQSPSNKVTEKGKDVELRCDPISGHTALYWYRQSLGQGLEFLIYFQGNSAPDKSGLPSDRFSAERTGGSVSTLTIQRTQQEDSAVYLCASSTQRGRAYEQYFGPGTRLTVT.